A single sample gave rise to the 3 T cell receptor beta chains below, sequenced in a study of T cell changes during pregnancy in multiple sclerosis. The method was immunoSEQ multiplex PCR; TCRdb's version includes in-frame clones alone and lacks a portion of them. Here the sample spans under 50,000 clones, around nine tenths being singletons. The sample here was CD4+ T cells from peripheral blood mononuclear cells, taken in the first trimester of pregnancy. These TCRs come from a female donor in good health, enrolled as a control in a pregnancy study.

This chain joins TRBV19 and TRBJ2-4; possibly TRBD2 for D (7 bases). V lost 3 bases to trimming and J lost 1 base, with 16 bases between them. The CDR3 contains 17 residues. CDR1 LNHDA and CDR2 SQIVND come from the germline V gene (reference sequence). The DNA of the CDR3 is TGTGCCAGTAGTATTAGTCTCGGGGGGCATGCCAAAAACATTCAGTACTTC. It yields the protein CASSISLGGHAKNIQYF. Supplemented by reference TRBV19 and TRBJ2-4, the full variable domain reads DGGITQSPKYLFRKEGQNVTLSCEQNLNHDAMYWYRQDPGQGLRLIYYSQIVNDFQKGDIAEGYSVSREKKESFPLTVTSAQKNPTAFYLCASSISLGGHAKNIQYFGAGTRLSVL.

V is TRBV19 and J is TRBJ1-2; D is possibly TRBD1 (6 bases). Germline CDR1 and CDR2: LNHDA and SQIVND (reference sequence). The germline V and J ends were trimmed by 4 bases and 4 bases, with 13 bases remaining between them. CDR3 length equals 14 residues. CDR3 nucleotides: TGTGCCAGTAGTAGGGGGACAACAGGCTATGGCTACACCTTC. It specifies CASSRGTTGYGYTF. Supplemented by reference TRBV19 and TRBJ1-2, the full variable domain reads DGGITQSPKYLFRKEGQNVTLSCEQNLNHDAMYWYRQDPGQGLRLIYYSQIVNDFQKGDIAEGYSVSREKKESFPLTVTSAQKNPTAFYLCASSRGTTGYGYTFGSGTRLTVV.

This chain connects TRBV7-9 to TRBJ2-5; D possibly corresponds to TRBD1 (6 bases). In germline, CDR1 is SEHNR, CDR2 FQNEAQ (reference sequence). This CDR3 is 16 amino acids long. With 1 base removed from V and 2 bases from J, the gap between germline ends came to 14 bases. Here the CDR3 reads CASSLGFRDKQETQYF. The CDR3 coding sequence is TGTGCCAGCAGCTTAGGTTTCCGGGACAAACAAGAGACCCAGTACTTC.